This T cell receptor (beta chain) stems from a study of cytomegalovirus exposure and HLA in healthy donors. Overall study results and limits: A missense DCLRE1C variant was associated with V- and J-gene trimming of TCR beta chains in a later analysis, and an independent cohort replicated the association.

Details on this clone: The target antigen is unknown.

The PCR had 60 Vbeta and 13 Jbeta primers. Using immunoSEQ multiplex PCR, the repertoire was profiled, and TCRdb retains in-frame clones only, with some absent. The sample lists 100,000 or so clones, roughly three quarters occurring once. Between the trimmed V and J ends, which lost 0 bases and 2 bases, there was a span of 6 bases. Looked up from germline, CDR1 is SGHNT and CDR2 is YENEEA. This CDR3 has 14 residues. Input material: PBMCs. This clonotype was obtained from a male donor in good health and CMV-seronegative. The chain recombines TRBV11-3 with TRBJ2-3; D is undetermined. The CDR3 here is CASSLDSNTDTQYF. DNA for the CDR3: TGTGCCAGCAGCTTAGATAGTAACACAGATACGCAGTATTTT. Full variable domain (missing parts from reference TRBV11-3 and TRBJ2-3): EAGVVQSPRYKIIEKKQPVAFWCNPISGHNTLYWYLQNLGQGPELLIRYENEEAVDDSQLPKDRFSAERLKGVDSTLKIQPAELGDSAVYLCASSLDSNTDTQYFGPGTRLTVL.